The subject of this entry is one TCR beta chain. Germline CDR1 reads LGHNA; CDR2 reads YNFKEQ. The CDR3 runs to 12 residues. The ends were cut back, 3 bases at V and 3 bases at J, with 3 bases in the middle. The data originate from a study of response to subunit inactivated influenza vaccine. TCRdb reanalysed the RT-PCR reads using MiXCR and keeps one entry per CDR3 protein. The sample lists approximately 520,000 distinct CDR3 sequences, about 17% seen once, with 3% to 3.5% in the top ten. The sequence was obtained from a man between 50 and 69 years old who received an inactivated influenza vaccine. Sample: CD4+ T cells sorted from PBMCs, taken approximately 25 months after vaccination. The rearrangement joins TRBV4-2 to TRBJ1-5, with unresolved D. Here the CDR3 reads CASSHANQPQHF. The CDR3 coding sequence is TGTGCCAGCAGCCATGCCAATCAGCCCCAGCATTTT.